These T cell receptor beta chains were read from a single sample in a study of shared clonotypes between healthy human individuals. Assay used: immunoSEQ multiplex PCR; TCRdb lists only in-frame clones, some missing. The sample includes a few hundred thousand clones, around 97% of them seen just once. Sequenced material: naive CD4+ T cells sorted from blood. The source of these receptors is a woman aged 30 to 39 in good health. CDR3s include the opening cysteine and the closing phenylalanine or tryptophan. Each record gives: D gene, V gene, J gene, CDR3 protein. D genes are given only for firm matches.

D gene: TRBD2
V gene: TRBV11-3
J gene: TRBJ2-3
CDR3 protein: CASSASGRGADTQYF

D gene: NA
V gene: TRBV5-4
J gene: TRBJ2-3
CDR3 protein: CASTKSGAGSTDTQYF

D gene: TRBD1
V gene: TRBV6-5
J gene: TRBJ1-2
CDR3 protein: CASSPRQGVSGYTF

D gene: NA
V gene: TRBV6-1
J gene: TRBJ2-6
CDR3 protein: CASTLEDAGANVLTF

D gene: NA
V gene: TRBV4-1
J gene: TRBJ2-1
CDR3 protein: CASSHYGDWNEQFF

D gene: NA
V gene: TRBV19
J gene: TRBJ1-4
CDR3 protein: CASSIPRVGEKLFF

D gene: NA
V gene: TRBV11-3
J gene: TRBJ2-5
CDR3 protein: CASSSSGGGGETQYF

D gene: TRBD2
V gene: TRBV2
J gene: TRBJ2-7
CDR3 protein: CASSPLAGGSEQYF

D gene: NA
V gene: TRBV29-1
J gene: TRBJ1-4
CDR3 protein: CSVFGGTNEKLFF

D gene: NA
V gene: TRBV4-1
J gene: TRBJ1-2
CDR3 protein: CASSQDIPPGHYGYTF

D gene: NA
V gene: TRBV6-6
J gene: TRBJ2-5
CDR3 protein: CASSYGGPRETQYF

D gene: TRBD2
V gene: TRBV28
J gene: TRBJ2-1
CDR3 protein: CASTSGRASGRQFF

D gene: TRBD2
V gene: TRBV25-1
J gene: TRBJ2-2
CDR3 protein: CASSEKLAGWGGELFF

D gene: NA
V gene: TRBV29-1
J gene: TRBJ2-7
CDR3 protein: CSVAGLEEGAHYEQYF

D gene: NA
V gene: TRBV28
J gene: TRBJ1-1
CDR3 protein: CASSLGQGWTEAFF

D gene: NA
V gene: TRBV18
J gene: TRBJ2-7
CDR3 protein: CASSQGGDYEQYF

D gene: NA
V gene: TRBV27
J gene: TRBJ1-6
CDR3 protein: CASSLSTSYPRLHF

D gene: NA
V gene: TRBV6-5
J gene: TRBJ2-7
CDR3 protein: CASSYGDTSYEQYF

D gene: TRBD1
V gene: TRBV7-2
J gene: TRBJ1-5
CDR3 protein: CASSSRQGYQPQHF

D gene: TRBD1
V gene: TRBV6-5
J gene: TRBJ1-2
CDR3 protein: CASSHLSGRTGGGYTF

D gene: NA
V gene: TRBV11-2
J gene: TRBJ2-7
CDR3 protein: CASSLGSAGSGYEQYF

D gene: TRBD2
V gene: TRBV7-7
J gene: TRBJ2-5
CDR3 protein: CASSLGVGGKETQYF